This section outlines one T cell receptor beta chain sequence together with its context. These data are taken from a study of shared clonotypes between healthy human individuals. Naive CD8 populations comprised CD45RO-negative cells positively selected for CCR7, excluding terminally differentiated effector memory CD45RA+ cells. Method: immunoSEQ multiplex PCR; TCRdb's copy keeps in-frame clones and lacks some. The sample lists roughly 2.1 million clones; roughly 91% were seen once. The germline gives CDR1 MNHNS, CDR2 SASEGT. Trimming at V came to 6 bases and at J to 4 bases, leaving 5 bases not matched to a gene. This CDR3 region has 14 residues.

This rearrangement joins TRBV6-1 to TRBJ1-3, with 8 nucleotides matching TRBD1. This sequence was found in a man in his late teens or twenties in good health. Some clones in this sample may be carry-over from other donors' samples. The sequencing input was naive CD8+ T cells from PBMCs. The CDR3 loop reads CASSRTGNGNTIYF. CDR3 DNA sequence: TGTGCCAGCAGCAGGACAGGGAACGGAAACACCATATATTTT.